This TCR beta chain is drawn from a study of shared clonotypes between healthy human individuals. Germline values: CDR1 LNHDA, CDR2 SQIVND (reference sequence). Trimming removed 3 bases at V and 4 bases at J, with 12 bases between. The CDR3 sequence is 14 residues long. Assay used: immunoSEQ multiplex PCR; TCRdb lists only in-frame clones, some missing. The sample has about 2,200,000 clones, approximately 94% seen once. Naive CD8 cells comprised CD45RO-negative, CCR7-positively selected cells, excluding terminally differentiated effector memory CD45RA+ cells. Sequencing was carried out using naive CD8+ T cells from PBMCs. This chain uses TRBV19 with TRBJ1-1; weak D call: TRBD1 (5 bases). This sequence originates from a man younger than 35 in good health. Some clones in this sample may be carry-over from other donors' samples. The CDR3 loop reads CASSIGGEGTEAFF. The CDR3 DNA reads TGTGCCAGTAGTATCGGGGGGGAGGGCACTGAAGCTTTCTTT.